Following are 8 T cell receptor beta chains from one sample sequenced in a study of Ad26.COV2.S vaccination and SARS-CoV-2 variants. Treatment of the sample: 15 to 20 received Ad26.COV2.S at low or high dose, single or two shots; 5 received placebo; per-sample allocation not given. The investigators took samples on day 63 after the first vaccine or placebo injection. Libraries were prepared by immunoSEQ multiplex PCR; TCRdb keeps only in-frame clonotypes and omits some of them. The sample comprises about 350,000 clones, around 89% of which are singletons, and 6.4% rests with the top ten. The sequenced sample was peripheral blood, obtained in a trial of Ad26.COV2.S vaccine versus placebo. These receptors came from a person aged 18-65 years who received the Ad26.COV2.S COVID-19 vaccine or a placebo.

The CDR3 nucleotides read TGTGCCAGTAGCGTACTCGGAGCCTACGAGCAGTACTTC. Encoded protein: CASSVLGAYEQYF. The chain employs TRBV19 and TRBJ2-7; D remains ambiguous. V gave up 6 bases and J gave up 2 bases, with 11 bases separating them. This CDR3 region has 13 residues. The germline V gene has CDR1 LNHDA and CDR2 SQIVND (reference sequence).

The V and J genes are TRBV6-5 and TRBJ2-7; D uncertain. CDR1 is MNHEY, CDR2 SVGAGI, per germline. V was cut by 2 bases and J by 7 bases, with 18 bases left in between. CDR3 length: 15 amino acids. The CDR3 nucleotides read TGTGCCAGCAGTTACCGGGCAGAACCTATTCTTGAGCAGTACTTC. Translation: CASSYRAEPILEQYF.

The CDR3 region is CASSIETGPYEQYF. CDR3 sequence (DNA): TGTGCCAGCTCGATTGAGACAGGACCCTACGAGCAGTACTTC. This chain links TRBV18 with TRBJ2-7, with D possibly matching TRBD1 (6 bases). V lost 6 bases and J lost 2, with 14 bases in between. This CDR3 has 14 residues. From germline, CDR1 is KGHSH and CDR2 LQKENI.

The chain employs TRBV6-6 and TRBJ2-1; D remains unclear. Germline CDR1 reads MNHNY; CDR2 reads SVGAGI (reference sequence). The CDR3 sequence is 11 residues long. V shed 10 bases and J shed 9 bases, with 13 bases lying between them. The CDR3 spells CATARSSEQFF. In nucleotides, the CDR3 is TGTGCCACGGCGAGGAGTAGTGAGCAGTTCTTC.

The gene calls are TRBV5-1 and TRBJ2-5, with TRBD2 matching 9 bases. The CDR3 extends over 15 amino acids. Losses at the gene ends were 1 base for V and 0 bases for J; bases not matched to a gene: 1. Germline lookup yields CDR1 SGHRS and CDR2 YFSETQ. CDR3 sequence (DNA): TGCGCCAGCAGCTTGACTAGCGGGTACCAAGAGACCCAGTACTTC. It encodes CASSLTSGYQETQYF. The full variable domain, rest sourced from reference TRBV5-1 and TRBJ2-5, is KAGVTQTPRYLIKTRGQQVTLSCSPISGHRSVSWYQQTPGQGLQFLFEYFSETQRNKGNFPGRFSGRQFSNSRSEMNVSTLELGDSALYLCASSLTSGYQETQYFGPGTRLLVL.

J is TRBJ2-7 and V is TRBV9, with a tentative D call TRBD1 (5 bases). V lost 0 bases and J 6 bases, leaving 13 bases between the germline ends. From germline, CDR1 is SGDLS and CDR2 YYNGEE. The CDR3 is made up of 14 amino acids. DNA for the CDR3: TGTGCCAGCAGCGTAGCAGGGATGCCAATCGAGCAGTACTTC. Translation gives CASSVAGMPIEQYF.

V and J are TRBV19 and TRBJ1-5; 7 bases are a match to TRBD1. Germline V gene sequence: CDR1 LNHDA, CDR2 SQIVND (reference sequence). Trimming at V came to 4 bases and at J to 2 bases, leaving 5 bases not matched to a gene. There are 15 residues in the CDR3. As DNA, the CDR3 is TGTGCCAGTAGTACCGGGACAGTTGGCAATCAGCCCCAGCATTTT. It translates to CASSTGTVGNQPQHF.

The chain has TRBV18 and TRBJ2-7; 10 bases map to TRBD1. With 6 bases clipped from V and 3 bases from J, the junction kept 5 bases outside the gene matches. The CDR3 extends over 14 amino acids. Germline-derived CDR1 and CDR2 are KGHSH and LQKENI. For the CDR3, the DNA is TGTGCCAGCTCGGGAGACAGGGGGCTCTACGAGCAGTACTTC. Translating gives CASSGDRGLYEQYF. The full variable domain, its missing parts supplied by reference TRBV18 and TRBJ2-7, is NAGVMQNPRHLVRRRGQEARLRCSPMKGHSHVYWYRQLPEEGLKFMVYLQKENIIDESGMPKERFSAEFPKEGPSILRIQQVVRGDSAAYFCASSGDRGLYEQYFGPGTRLTVT.